This T cell receptor (beta chain) comes out of a study of T cell responses to AZD1222 COVID-19 vaccine. It was second doses at about 4 or about 12 weeks that were pooled. This clone showed up just once. Its specificity is unknown. V was shortened by 3 bases and J by 1 base, with 9 bases between the two germline ends. This CDR3 spans 14 amino acids. Germline CDR1 is SEHNR and CDR2 is FQNEAQ (reference sequence). Study outcomes and limitations: Variant regions that are unmutated are reportedly the target of nearly half of spike-specific TCRs. Only six individuals given AZD1222 were seropositive at baseline. Spike was spanned by vaccine-associated CD4 TCRs, with dominance at 160-218 and 743-854.

Data came from immunoSEQ multiplex PCR; TCRdb stores just in-frame clones and leaves some out. This table has about 120,000 clones, around nine tenths appearing once. The origin of this receptor is an adult who received the AZD1222 COVID-19 vaccine. Material: peripheral blood, obtained 28 days after the second AZD1222 dose. The chain has TRBV7-9 and TRBJ1-1; maybe TRBD1 (6 bases). The CDR3 nucleotides read TGTGCCAGCAGCTTGACAGGACCGAACACTGAAGCTTTCTTT. It translates to CASSLTGPNTEAFF.